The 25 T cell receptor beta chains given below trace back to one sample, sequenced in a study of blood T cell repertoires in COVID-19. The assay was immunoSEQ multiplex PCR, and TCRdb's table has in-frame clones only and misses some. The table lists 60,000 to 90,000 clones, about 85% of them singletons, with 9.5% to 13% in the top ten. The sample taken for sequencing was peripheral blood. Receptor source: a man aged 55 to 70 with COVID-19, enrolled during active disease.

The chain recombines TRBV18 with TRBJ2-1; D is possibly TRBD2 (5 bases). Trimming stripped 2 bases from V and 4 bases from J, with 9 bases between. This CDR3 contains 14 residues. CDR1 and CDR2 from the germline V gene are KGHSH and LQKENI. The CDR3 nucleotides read TGTGCCAGCTCACCAATGAGGGAGTACAATGAGCAGTTCTTC. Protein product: CASSPMREYNEQFF.

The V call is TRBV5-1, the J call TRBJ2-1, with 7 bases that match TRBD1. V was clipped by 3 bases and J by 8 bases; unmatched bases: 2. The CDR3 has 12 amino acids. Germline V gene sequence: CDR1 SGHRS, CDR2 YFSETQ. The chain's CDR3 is CASSWTGDEQFF. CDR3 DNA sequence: TGCGCCAGCAGCTGGACAGGCGATGAGCAGTTCTTC.

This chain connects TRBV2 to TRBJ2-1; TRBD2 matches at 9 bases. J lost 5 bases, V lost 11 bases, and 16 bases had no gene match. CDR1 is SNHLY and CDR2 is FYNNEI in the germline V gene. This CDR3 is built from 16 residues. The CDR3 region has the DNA TGTGCCCTAGGGAGTTTGGCGGGAGGGGGGGACAATGAGCAGTTCTTC. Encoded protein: CALGSLAGGGDNEQFF.

The CDR3, as DNA: TGCGCCAGCAGCTTGCCCGCGGGGGGCGCAGATACGCAGTATTTT. Residues: CASSLPAGGADTQYF. The chain uses TRBV5-1 and TRBJ2-3; TRBD2 agrees at 8 bases. Germline loops: CDR1 SGHRS, CDR2 YFSETQ. After removal of 1 base from V and 4 bases from J, the junction contained 5 bases not matched to a gene. The CDR3 extends over 15 amino acids.

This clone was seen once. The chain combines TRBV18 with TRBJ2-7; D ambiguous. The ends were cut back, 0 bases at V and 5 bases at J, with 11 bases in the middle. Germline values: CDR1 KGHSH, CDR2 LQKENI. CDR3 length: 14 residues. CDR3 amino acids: CASSPPAGQDEQYF. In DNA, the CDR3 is TGTGCCAGCTCACCACCGGCAGGCCAAGACGAGCAGTACTTC.

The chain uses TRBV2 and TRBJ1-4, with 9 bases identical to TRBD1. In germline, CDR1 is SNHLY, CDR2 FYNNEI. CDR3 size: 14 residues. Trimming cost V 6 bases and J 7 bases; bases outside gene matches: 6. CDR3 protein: CASRQQGALEKLFF. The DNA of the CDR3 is TGTGCCAGCAGGCAACAGGGGGCGCTTGAAAAACTGTTTTTT.

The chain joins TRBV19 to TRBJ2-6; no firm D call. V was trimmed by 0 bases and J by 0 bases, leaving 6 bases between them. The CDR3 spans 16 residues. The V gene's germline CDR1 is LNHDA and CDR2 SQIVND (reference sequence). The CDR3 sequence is CASSIDTSSGANVLTF. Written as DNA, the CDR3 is TGTGCCAGTAGTATAGACACGAGCTCTGGGGCCAACGTCCTGACTTTC.

In nucleotides, the CDR3 is TGTGCCAGCAGCGCTCGACTAGCGGGAGCTGGGGCCAACGTCCTGACTTTC. This gives the protein CASSARLAGAGANVLTF. The chain links TRBV5-5 to TRBJ2-6; 12 nucleotides agree with TRBD2. The CDR3 sequence is 17 residues long. Losses at the gene ends were 4 bases for V and 2 bases for J; bases not matched to a gene: 4. Germline-derived CDR1 and CDR2 are SGHKS and YYEKEE (reference sequence).

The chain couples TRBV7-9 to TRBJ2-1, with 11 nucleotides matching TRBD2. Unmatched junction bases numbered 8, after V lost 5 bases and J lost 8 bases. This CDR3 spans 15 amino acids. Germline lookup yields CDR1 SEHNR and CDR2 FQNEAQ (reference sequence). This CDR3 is CASSRSGRDGDEQFF. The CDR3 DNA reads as TGTGCCAGCAGCCGTAGCGGGAGGGATGGCGATGAGCAGTTCTTC.

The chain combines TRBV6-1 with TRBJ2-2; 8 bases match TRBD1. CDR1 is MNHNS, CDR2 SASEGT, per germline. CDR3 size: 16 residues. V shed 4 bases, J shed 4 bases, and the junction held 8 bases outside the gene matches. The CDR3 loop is CASSGGQGSVTGELFF. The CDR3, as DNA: TGTGCCAGCAGTGGCGGACAGGGCAGCGTCACCGGGGAGCTGTTTTTT.

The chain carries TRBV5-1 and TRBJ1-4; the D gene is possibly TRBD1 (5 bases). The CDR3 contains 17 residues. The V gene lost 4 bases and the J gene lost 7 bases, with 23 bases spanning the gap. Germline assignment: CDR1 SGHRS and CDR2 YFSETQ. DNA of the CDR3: TGCGCCAGCAGCCCAATTGGGGGGGGATCGGGTCGTGAAAAACTGTTTTTT. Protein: CASSPIGGGSGREKLFF.

CDR3 protein: CASRPLSGGETQYF. CDR3 nucleotides: TGTGCCAGCAGGCCACTCTCAGGGGGAGAGACCCAGTACTTC. V usage is TRBV27 and J usage is TRBJ2-5; 7 nucleotides match TRBD1. The CDR3 contains 14 residues. Germline V gene sequence: CDR1 MNHEY, CDR2 SMNVEV (reference sequence). V shed 6 bases and J 4 bases; nucleotides not matched to a gene: 8.

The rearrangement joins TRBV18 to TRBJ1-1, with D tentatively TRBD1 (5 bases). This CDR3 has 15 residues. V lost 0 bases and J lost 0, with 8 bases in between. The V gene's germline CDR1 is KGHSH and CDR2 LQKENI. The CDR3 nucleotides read TGTGCCAGCTCACCACCGGGAGGGGTGAACACTGAAGCTTTCTTT. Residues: CASSPPGGVNTEAFF. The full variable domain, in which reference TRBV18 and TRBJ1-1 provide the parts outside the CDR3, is NAGVMQNPRHLVRRRGQEARLRCSPMKGHSHVYWYRQLPEEGLKFMVYLQKENIIDESGMPKERFSAEFPKEGPSILRIQQVVRGDSAAYFCASSPPGGVNTEAFFGQGTRLTVV.

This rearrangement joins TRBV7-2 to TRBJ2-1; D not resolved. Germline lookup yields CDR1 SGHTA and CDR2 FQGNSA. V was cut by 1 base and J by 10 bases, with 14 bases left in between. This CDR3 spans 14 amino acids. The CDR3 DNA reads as TGTGCCAGCAGCTTAGTCTTTGGGCAATACGAGCAGTTCTTC. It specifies CASSLVFGQYEQFF.

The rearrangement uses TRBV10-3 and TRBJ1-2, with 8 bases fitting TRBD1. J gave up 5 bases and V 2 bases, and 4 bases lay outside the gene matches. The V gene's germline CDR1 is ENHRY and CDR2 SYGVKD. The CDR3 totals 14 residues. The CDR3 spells CAISEGQGFYGYTF. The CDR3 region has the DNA TGTGCCATCAGTGAGGGACAGGGATTTTATGGCTACACCTTC.

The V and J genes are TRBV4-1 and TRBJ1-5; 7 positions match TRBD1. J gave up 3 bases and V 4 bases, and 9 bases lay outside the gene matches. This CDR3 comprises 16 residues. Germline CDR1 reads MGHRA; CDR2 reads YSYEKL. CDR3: CASSPRPQGDNQPQHF. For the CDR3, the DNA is TGCGCCAGCAGCCCACGACCGCAGGGGGACAATCAGCCCCAGCATTTT.

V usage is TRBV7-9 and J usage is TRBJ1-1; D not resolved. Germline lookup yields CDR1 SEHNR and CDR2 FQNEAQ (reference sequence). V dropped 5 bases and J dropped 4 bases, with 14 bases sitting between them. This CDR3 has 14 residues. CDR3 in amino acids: CASSPRGRGTEAFF. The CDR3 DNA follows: TGTGCCAGCAGCCCTCGTGGTAGAGGCACTGAAGCTTTCTTT.

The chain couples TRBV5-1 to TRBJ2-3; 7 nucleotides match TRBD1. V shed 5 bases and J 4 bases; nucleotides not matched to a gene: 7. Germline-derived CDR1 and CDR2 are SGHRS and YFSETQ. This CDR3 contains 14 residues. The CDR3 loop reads CASSDLQGSDTQYF. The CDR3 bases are TGCGCCAGCAGTGATTTACAGGGGTCAGATACGCAGTATTTT.

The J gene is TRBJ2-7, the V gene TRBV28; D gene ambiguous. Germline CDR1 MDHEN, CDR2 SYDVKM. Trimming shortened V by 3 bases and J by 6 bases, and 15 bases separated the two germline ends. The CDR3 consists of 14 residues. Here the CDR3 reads CASSFISTLREQYF. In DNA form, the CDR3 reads TGTGCCAGCAGTTTTATCTCAACTCTACGCGAGCAGTACTTC.

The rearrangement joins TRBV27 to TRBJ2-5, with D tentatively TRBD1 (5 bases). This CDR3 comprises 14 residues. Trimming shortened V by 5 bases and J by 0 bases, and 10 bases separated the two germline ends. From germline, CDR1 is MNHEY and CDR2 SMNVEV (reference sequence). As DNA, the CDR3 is TGTGCCAGCAGTCAACGACAGAACCAAGAGACCCAGTACTTC. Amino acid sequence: CASSQRQNQETQYF.

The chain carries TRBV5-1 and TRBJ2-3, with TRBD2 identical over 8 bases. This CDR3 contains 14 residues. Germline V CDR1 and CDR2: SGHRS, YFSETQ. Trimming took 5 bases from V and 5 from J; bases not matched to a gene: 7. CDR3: CASSGGGPIDTQYF. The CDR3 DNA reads TGCGCCAGCAGTGGCGGGGGGCCTATAGATACGCAGTATTTT.

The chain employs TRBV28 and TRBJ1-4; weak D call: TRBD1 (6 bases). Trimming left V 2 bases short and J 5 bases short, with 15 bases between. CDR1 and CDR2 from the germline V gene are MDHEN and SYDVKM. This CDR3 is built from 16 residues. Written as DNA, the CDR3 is TGTGCCAGCAGTTTAGGGACATTGAGAACAAATGAAAAACTGTTTTTT. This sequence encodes CASSLGTLRTNEKLFF.

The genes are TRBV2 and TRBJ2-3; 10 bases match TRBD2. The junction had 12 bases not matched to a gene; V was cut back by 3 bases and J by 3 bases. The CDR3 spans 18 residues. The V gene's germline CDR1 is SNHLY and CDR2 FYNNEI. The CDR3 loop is CASSDISGGPSETDTQYF. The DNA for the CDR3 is TGTGCCAGCAGTGATATTAGCGGGGGGCCGTCAGAAACAGATACGCAGTATTTT.

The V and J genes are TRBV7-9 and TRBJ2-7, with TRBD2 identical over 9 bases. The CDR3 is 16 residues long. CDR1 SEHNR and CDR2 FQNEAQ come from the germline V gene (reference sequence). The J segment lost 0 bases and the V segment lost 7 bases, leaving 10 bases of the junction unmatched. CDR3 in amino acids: CASTSSSGRPSYEQYF. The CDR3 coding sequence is TGTGCCAGCACTTCTAGTAGCGGGAGACCCTCCTACGAGCAGTACTTC.

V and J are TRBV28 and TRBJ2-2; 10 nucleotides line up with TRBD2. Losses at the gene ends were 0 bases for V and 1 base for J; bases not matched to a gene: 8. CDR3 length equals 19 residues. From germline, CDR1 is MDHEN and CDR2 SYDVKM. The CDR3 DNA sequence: TGTGCCAGCAGTTTATGGGCTAGCGGGGGTCTTAAGAACACCGGGGAGCTGTTTTTT. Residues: CASSLWASGGLKNTGELFF.